The rows below give T cell receptor beta chains drawn from one sample of a study of shared clonotypes between healthy human individuals. The data were produced by immunoSEQ multiplex PCR, yet TCRdb's version contains in-frame clones alone and is incomplete. Here the sample spans around 2,000,000 clones, roughly 96% being singletons. Sequencing was done on a sample of naive CD4+ T cells sorted from blood. All receptors derive from a man younger than 35 in good health. CDR3s include the opening cysteine and the closing phenylalanine or tryptophan. D genes are given only for firm matches. The size of a clone is reported for some rows only, either as once, few or many, or as a class for expanded clones.

TRBJ2-7	16	TRBD2	once	TRBV6-5	CASSYSRTRGFYEQYF	TGTGCCAGCAGTTACTCAAGGACTAGGGGATTCTACGAGCAGTACTTC
TRBJ1-4	14	.	.	TRBV10-3	CATAVGATNEKLFF	TGTGCCACCGCAGTGGGTGCAACTAATGAAAAACTGTTTTTT
TRBJ1-5	17	.	.	TRBV2	CASSESKGVYSNQPQHF	TGTGCCAGCAGTGAAAGCAAAGGAGTTTATAGCAATCAGCCCCAGCATTTT
TRBJ2-7	12	.	.	TRBV6-5	CASSSNQVEQYF	TGTGCCAGCAGTTCGAACCAGGTAGAGCAGTACTTC
TRBJ2-7	17	TRBD2	.	TRBV13	CASSQRTLAGGSYEQYF	TGTGCCAGCAGCCAGAGAACTCTAGCGGGGGGCTCCTACGAGCAGTACTTC
TRBJ2-3	15	.	.	TRBV2	CASSAGGLITDTQYF	TGTGCCAGCAGTGCAGGGGGACTTATCACAGATACGCAGTATTTT
TRBJ1-6	11	.	.	TRBV11-2	CASSFDSPLHF	TGTGCCAGCAGCTTCGATTCACCCCTCCACTTT
TRBJ1-2	12	.	.	TRBV18	CASSRPGYGYTF	TGTGCCAGCTCAAGGCCGGGATATGGCTACACCTTC
TRBJ2-2	15	TRBD1	.	TRBV5-1	CASSLGTGSGGELFF	TGCGCCAGCAGCCTCGGGACAGGGTCGGGCGGGGAGCTGTTTTTT
TRBJ2-7	14	.	.	TRBV4-1	CASSLTGDSYEQYF	TGCGCCAGCAGCCTGACGGGGGACTCCTACGAGCAGTACTTC
TRBJ2-7	15	.	once	TRBV6-5	CASSRTNPEPYEQYF	TGTGCCAGCAGCCGGACTAACCCAGAGCCCTACGAGCAGTACTTC
TRBJ1-1	15	.	.	TRBV7-9	CASSFGEPMNTEAFF	TGTGCCAGCAGCTTCGGGGAGCCCATGAACACTGAAGCTTTCTTT
TRBJ2-1	20	.	once	TRBV11-3	CASSLGWRTEGNLSYNEQFF	TGTGCCAGCAGCTTAGGTTGGAGGACAGAGGGGAATCTCTCCTACAATGAGCAGTTCTTC
TRBJ1-6	16	.	.	TRBV7-8	CASSPRVSSYNSPLHF	TGTGCCAGCAGCCCACGGGTGAGCTCCTATAATTCACCCCTCCACTTT
TRBJ1-6	15	TRBD1	.	TRBV11-2	CASSSTGAYNSPLHF	TGTGCCAGCAGCTCGACAGGGGCCTATAATTCACCCCTCCACTTT
TRBJ1-2	15	.	.	TRBV5-5	CASSLDTGRPYGYTF	TGTGCCAGCAGCTTGGATACAGGACGACCCTATGGCTACACCTTC
TRBJ1-2	16	.	.	TRBV9	CASSPGDTAKSYGYTF	TGTGCCAGCAGCCCGGGGGACACAGCTAAAAGCTATGGCTACACCTTC
TRBJ1-6	15	TRBD1	.	TRBV14	CASSQERGRGSPLHF	TGTGCCAGCAGCCAAGAAAGGGGGCGGGGGTCACCCCTCCACTTT
TRBJ1-1	13	TRBD1	.	TRBV30	CAWSGQGNTEAFF	TGTGCCTGGAGTGGACAGGGGAACACTGAAGCTTTCTTT
TRBJ2-7	15	TRBD2	.	TRBV4-2	CASSHYLAGGREQYF	TGTGCCAGCAGCCATTATCTAGCGGGGGGGCGGGAGCAGTACTTC
TRBJ2-7	15	TRBD2	once	TRBV11-2	CASSPWTSAGYEQYF	TGTGCCAGCAGCCCATGGACTAGCGCAGGATACGAGCAGTACTTC
TRBJ1-3	14	.	.	TRBV5-4	CASSLRGAKNTIYF	TGTGCCAGCAGCTTGCGGGGGGCGAAAAACACCATATATTTT
TRBJ1-2	15	TRBD1	.	TRBV18	CASSPVGTGPSGYTF	TGTGCCAGCTCACCAGTCGGGACAGGGCCTTCTGGCTACACCTTC
TRBJ2-5	14	.	.	TRBV10-3	CAISETSGQETQYF	TGTGCCATCAGTGAGACATCGGGACAAGAGACCCAGTACTTC
TRBJ2-3	13	.	.	TRBV7-9	CASEKSGTDTQYF	TGTGCCAGCGAAAAAAGTGGGACAGATACGCAGTATTTT
TRBJ2-1	16	TRBD2	.	TRBV10-3	CAISRTSGTSYNEQFF	TGTGCCATCAGTCGGACTAGCGGGACTTCCTACAATGAGCAGTTCTTC
TRBJ2-6	17	.	.	TRBV4-1	CASSQEGGPSGANVLTF	TGCGCCAGCAGCCAAGAGGGGGGACCTTCTGGGGCCAACGTCCTGACTTTC
TRBJ1-2	13	TRBD1	once	TRBV6-1	CASSVRGDYGYTF	TGTGCCAGCAGTGTCAGGGGGGACTATGGCTACACCTTC
TRBJ1-2	14	.	many	TRBV19	CASTRGPINYGYTF	TGTGCCAGTACTCGCGGGCCAATTAACTATGGCTACACCTTC
TRBJ2-7	14	TRBD1	.	TRBV28	CASSSTGASYEQYF	TGTGCCAGCAGTTCGACAGGGGCGTCCTACGAGCAGTACTTC
TRBJ1-1	12	.	.	TRBV5-1	CASGSLNTEAFF	TGCGCCAGCGGAAGCCTGAACACTGAAGCTTTCTTT
TRBJ2-2	13	.	.	TRBV30	CAWKSQYTGELFF	TGTGCCTGGAAGTCCCAGTACACCGGGGAGCTGTTTTTT
TRBJ2-2	14	TRBD1	.	TRBV6-5	CASRGGKGTGELFF	TGTGCCAGCCGAGGGGGCAAGGGAACCGGGGAGCTGTTTTTT